The clone carrying this T cell receptor (beta chain) was counted a few times. The antigen remains unidentified. This record belongs to a study of cytomegalovirus exposure and HLA in healthy donors. Study-wide results and caveats: Sequencing had likely introduced a cluster of highly shared sequence variants as an artifact. Cytomegalovirus-associated status was assigned to around 160 TCR beta chains. Being productive about 90% or about 30% of the time was typical of most TCR beta V segments in an earlier analysis.

The PCR was carried out with 60 Vbeta primers and 13 Jbeta primers. Original handling: Counted up in a later analysis, unique TCR beta chains came to about 80 million, with 9.5 million to 13 million shared. Assay: immunoSEQ multiplex PCR; the TCRdb copy retains only in-frame clones and omits some. V and J calls and clone size are those listed in that table; D and trimming were worked out from the DNA. The sample yields under 200,000 clones, around 87% seen once. V was pared by 4 bases and J by 3 bases, with 2 bases of the junction left unmatched. Germline lookup yields CDR1 MRHNA and CDR2 SNTAGT. The CDR3 is made up of 15 amino acids.

The TCR was taken from a boy younger than 10 in good health and CMV-seronegative. This chain uses TRBV6-4 with TRBJ2-1; 11 bases are a match to TRBD2. Sequenced input: PBMCs. CDR3 sequence reads: CASSAGTSGYNEQFF. CDR3 coding DNA: TGTGCCAGCAGTGCAGGGACTAGCGGCTACAATGAGCAGTTCTTC.